This T cell receptor (beta chain) was found in a study of regulatory T cells in long-lasting Graves disease. V dropped 1 base and J dropped 6; count of bases not matched to a gene: 8. The germline V gene encodes CDR1 SGHTS and CDR2 YDEGEE. This CDR3 is built from 15 residues. This clonotype appeared a few times. Arm-PCR of CDR3 regions with iRepertoire HTBI primers generated TCR beta libraries. TCRdb recomputed calls from the multiplex PCR reads with MiXCR, one row per CDR3 protein. The table has 360,000 or so distinct CDR3 sequences, around 16% seen once. As to time point: newly diagnosed GD, antithyroid drugs for less than 3 months. PBMC-derived RNA was used for the TCR library. This sample was shared with a second study, whose subject was T cells in Graves' hyperthyroidism and ophthalmopathy.

The TCR comes from a woman between 18 and 29 years old with Graves disease. Sequencing was performed on peripheral blood mononuclear cells (PBMCs), taken at new diagnosis, from a patient treated with antithyroid drugs. The chain combines TRBV5-8 with TRBJ2-7; TRBD2 agrees at 9 bases. CDR3 in amino acids: CASSLLFGTSSEQYF. The DNA of the CDR3 is TGTGCCAGCAGCTTGCTTTTCGGGACTAGCTCCGAGCAGTACTTC.